These T cell receptor beta chains were read from a single sample in a study of Ad26.COV2.S vaccination and SARS-CoV-2 variants. TCRdb's copy holds only in-frame clones and misses some; the assay was immunoSEQ multiplex PCR. The data show approximately 460,000 clones, approximately 90% seen once. Sequences were derived from peripheral blood, sampled in a trial of Ad26.COV2.S vaccine versus placebo. The receptors were sampled from a person between 18 and 65 years old who received the Ad26.COV2.S COVID-19 vaccine or a placebo. The CDR3 runs from the conserved cysteine through the conserved F or W. A D gene is named only where the DNA matches it firmly. For some rows the clone size is stated as once, few or many, or as a class when expanded; others skip it.

once	15	-	TRBV5-4	TRBJ2-1	TGTGCCAGCAGCTTGGATATAAAACCGGATCGCGGGCAGTTCTTC	CASSLDIKPDRGQFF
-	13	-	TRBV7-9	TRBJ1-1	TGTGCCAGCCCGGGGGGATTGAACACTGAAGCTTTCTTT	CASPGGLNTEAFF
-	15	-	TRBV7-7	TRBJ2-1	TGTGCTAGCAGCTTAGCGTTAGCAGCTTACAATGAGCAGTTCTTC	CASSLALAAYNEQFF
-	15	-	TRBV6-5	TRBJ1-6	TGTGCCAGCACTCTGACGACGCCGGGTTATATGGCCCTCCACTTT	CASTLTTPGYMALHF
-	15	-	TRBV11-2	TRBJ2-5	TGTGCCAGCAGCTTGGTCCGGGGCGGAGGAGAGACCCAGTACTTC	CASSLVRGGGETQYF
-	13	-	TRBV7-2	TRBJ2-1	TGTGCGGCAGTATCGAGGTGGGACAATGAGCAGTTCTTC	CAAVSRWDNEQFF
-	18	-	TRBV7-2	TRBJ2-5	TGTGCCAGCACCGGTCAACCTCTGTCTAATGTACGCCAAGAGACCCAGTACTTC	CASTGQPLSNVRQETQYF
-	15	TRBD1	TRBV4-3	TRBJ2-7	TGCGCCAGCAGCCAAGATAGACAGGGAACCTACGAGCAGTACTTC	CASSQDRQGTYEQYF
-	17	-	TRBV13	TRBJ2-2	TGTGCCAGCAGCTTAGGCCTGGGGGGCCAGGGGACCGGGGAGCTGTTTTTT	CASSLGLGGQGTGELFF
-	13	-	TRBV7-2	TRBJ1-6	TGTGCCAGCAGCTTATTTTATTCTTCACCCCTCCACTTT	CASSLFYSSPLHF
-	15	TRBD1	TRBV7-8	TRBJ2-5	TGTGCCAGCAGCCCATTTGACAGGGTCCAAGAGACCCAGTACTTC	CASSPFDRVQETQYF
-	14	-	TRBV15	TRBJ1-4	TGTGCCACCAGGTTTTATGCAACTAATGAAAAACTGTTTTTT	CATRFYATNEKLFF
once	15	-	TRBV4-3	TRBJ2-5	TGCGCCAGCAGCCAAGATGGGGCAGGGTTGGAGACCCAGTACTTC	CASSQDGAGLETQYF
-	12	-	TRBV25-1	TRBJ2-1	TGTGCCAGCAGTGCAGGGAACAATGAGCAGTTCTTC	CASSAGNNEQFF
-	16	TRBD1	TRBV9	TRBJ2-1	TGTGCCAGCAGCGTAGGAGGGGGCCTCTCCTACAATGAGCAGTTCTTC	CASSVGGGLSYNEQFF
-	14	TRBD2	TRBV12-5	TRBJ2-1	TGTGCTAGTGGTCAGGGACTAGCAAGCAATGAGCAGTTCTTC	CASGQGLASNEQFF
-	13	-	TRBV29-1	TRBJ1-1	TGCAGCGCATACAGGGACATGAACACTGAAGCTTTCTTT	CSAYRDMNTEAFF
-	17	TRBD2	TRBV5-1	TRBJ2-7	TGCGCCAGCAGCTTGGGGATTGATGGACTAGCAGGCTACGAGCAGTACTTC	CASSLGIDGLAGYEQYF
-	15	-	TRBV5-5	TRBJ2-6	TGTGCCAGCAGCTCAGGTGACTCTGGGGCCAACGTCCTGACTTTC	CASSSGDSGANVLTF
-	18	-	TRBV27	TRBJ1-6	TGTGCCAGCAGTTTCGGGCGGACCACCCCTTTAGATAATTCACCCCTCCACTTT	CASSFGRTTPLDNSPLHF
-	14	-	TRBV3-1/TRBV3-2	TRBJ2-3	TGTGCCAGCAGCCAAGTTCATTTCGCAGATACGCAGTATTTT	CASSQVHFADTQYF
-	14	-	TRBV27	TRBJ2-5	TGTGCCAGCAGTTATGGGGAACGGGGAGAGACCCAGTACTTC	CASSYGERGETQYF
-	14	-	TRBV30	TRBJ1-2	TGTGCCTGGAGTGGGCAGGGAAATGACTATGGCTACACCTTC	CAWSGQGNDYGYTF
-	14	TRBD2	TRBV11-2	TRBJ2-7	TGTGCCAGCAGCCTGACTAGCGGGAGGGTCGAGCAGTACTTC	CASSLTSGRVEQYF
-	13	-	TRBV27	TRBJ2-2	TGTGCCAGCAGTCCAACGAACACCGGGGAGCTGTTTTTT	CASSPTNTGELFF
-	13	-	TRBV6-5	TRBJ1-1	TGTGCCAGCAGTTACTCGAGGTACACTGAAGCTTTCTTT	CASSYSRYTEAFF
-	16	TRBD1	TRBV18	TRBJ2-7	TGTGCCAGCTCACCCGCGGGACAGGAAAGGAGATACGAGCAGTACTTC	CASSPAGQERRYEQYF
-	16	TRBD2	TRBV10-3	TRBJ2-7	TGTGCCATCAGTGACTCTAATAGCGGGTCATTCTACGAGCAGTACTTC	CAISDSNSGSFYEQYF
-	16	TRBD1	TRBV9	TRBJ2-3	TGTGCCAGCAGCGTACGGCAGGGGGCCCCCACAGATACGCAGTATTTT	CASSVRQGAPTDTQYF
-	13	TRBD1	TRBV6-6	TRBJ1-2	TGTGCCAGCAGCACAGGGGCGAGCTATGGCTACACCTTC	CASSTGASYGYTF
-	15	-	TRBV7-2	TRBJ1-2	TGTGCCAGCAGCTTAGGGGCAGGGGCCCACTATGGCTACACCTTC	CASSLGAGAHYGYTF
-	14	-	TRBV5-1	TRBJ1-1	TGCGCCAGCAGCTTGCCGGACCTGAACACTGAAGCTTTCTTT	CASSLPDLNTEAFF
-	14	TRBD1	TRBV27	TRBJ1-5	TGTGCCAGCAGTTTGAGGCAGGGGGTTCAGCCCCAGCATTTT	CASSLRQGVQPQHF
-	15	TRBD2	TRBV7-9	TRBJ2-1	TGTGCCAGCAGCTTACTAGCGGGGCACTACAATGAGCAGTTCTTC	CASSLLAGHYNEQFF
-	15	-	TRBV3-1/TRBV3-2	TRBJ1-1	TGTGCCAGCAGCTCTCTCGCGGGGAGGTATACTGAAGCTTTCTTT	CASSSLAGRYTEAFF
-	17	TRBD2	TRBV7-9	TRBJ2-2	TGTGCCAGCGACCAGCGGGAGGGCCGTTCGGGTACCGGGGAGCTGTTTTTT	CASDQREGRSGTGELFF
once	14	TRBD1	TRBV10-1	TRBJ2-2	TGCGCCAGCAGGGACAGGAGAGACACCGGGGAGCTGTTTTTT	CASRDRRDTGELFF
-	14	-	TRBV5-5	TRBJ2-1	TGTGCCAGCAGCCCTAGTCTCTCCTACAATGAGCAGTTCTTC	CASSPSLSYNEQFF
-	11	-	TRBV19	TRBJ1-1	TGTGCCAGTAGTATCTACACTGAAGCTTTCTTT	CASSIYTEAFF
-	14	-	TRBV4-1	TRBJ2-7	TGCGCCAGCAGCCAAGGGCTGAGGTCGGGTGAGCAGTACTTC	CASSQGLRSGEQYF
-	16	-	TRBV28	TRBJ2-1	TGTGCCAGCAGTTCCGCGAGCGTTCAAGGGGACAATGAGCAGTTCTTC	CASSSASVQGDNEQFF
once	15	-	TRBV7-9	TRBJ1-2	TGTGCCAGCAGCTTTGCGGACGTCGATAACTATGGCTACACCTTC	CASSFADVDNYGYTF
-	12	-	TRBV7-9	TRBJ1-2	TGTGCCAGCAGCTTAGCAGGGTCTGGCTACACCTTC	CASSLAGSGYTF
once	14	-	TRBV5-5	TRBJ2-7	TGTGCCAGCAGCTCAAAAGGACAGACCTACGAGCAGTACTTC	CASSSKGQTYEQYF
-	14	-	TRBV10-3	TRBJ2-3	TGTGCCATCAGTCACGGACCCAACACAGATACGCAGTATTTT	CAISHGPNTDTQYF
-	14	TRBD2	TRBV6-5	TRBJ2-1	TGTGCCAGCAGGTCCGGGACTAGCAGAGGTGAGCAGTTCTTC	CASRSGTSRGEQFF